Each of the 21 T cell receptor beta chains below was sequenced from the same sample in a study of T cells expressing NK-cell markers. Reanalyzing the 5' RACE reads, TCRdb keeps one entry per CDR3 protein, without DNA. The sample has 250,000 to 300,000 distinct CDR3 sequences. The sample comprised blood T cells: a sorted CD56 or NKG2C T cell subset, CD4+ or CD8+ T cells, or bulk PBMC T cells (not recorded which). The receptor source for this set is a man between 18 and 29 years old in good health.

This chain joins TRBV12-3 or TRBV12-4 and TRBJ1-4; the TCRdb call, TRBD1, lacks DNA for checking. CDR3 length: 16 residues. The CDR3 sequence: CASSLGGQGRSEKLFF.

The chain employs TRBV5-1 and TRBJ2-1; the TRBD2 assignment by TCRdb is unverifiable without DNA. This CDR3 has 13 residues. Germline V gene lookup returns CDR1 SGHRS and CDR2 YFSETQ. CDR3 sequence reads: CASKTRPGDEQFF.

The chain combines TRBV20-1 with TRBJ1-1. Germline V gives CDR1 DFQATT, CDR2 SNEGSKA (reference sequence). The CDR3 consists of 16 residues. The chain's CDR3 is CSARDLSQDLNTEAFF.

V is TRBV24-1 and J is TRBJ2-3; TCRdb selects TRBD2, and the lack of DNA leaves this call unchecked. Germline V gives CDR1 KGHDR, CDR2 SFDVKD. The CDR3 contains 16 residues. CDR3 sequence: CATSDPTSGSTDTQYF.

The chain uses TRBV11-1 and TRBJ2-7; there is no DNA to check the TCRdb D call of TRBD2. Germline CDR1 reads SGHAT; CDR2 reads FQDESV (reference sequence). This CDR3 has 14 amino acids. CDR3: CASSRPGQAREQYF.

The rearrangement links TRBV23-1 to TRBJ1-5; lacking DNA, the TRBD1 call made by TCRdb goes unchecked. TRBV23-1 is filed as an ORF, its function uncertain. CDR3 length equals 16 residues. Here the CDR3 reads CASSPDGRPSNQPQHF.

The V and J genes are TRBV30 and TRBJ1-5; TCRdb's D call of TRBD1 is untestable without DNA. CDR1 is GTSNPN, CDR2 SVGIG, per germline (reference sequence). The CDR3 is made up of 13 amino acids. The CDR3 protein is CAWSVERDQPQHF.

This chain connects TRBV5-1 to TRBJ2-7. This CDR3 has 15 residues. Germline loops: CDR1 SGHRS, CDR2 YFSETQ. CDR3 residues: CASSLDWRYDWEQYF.

V usage is TRBV24-1 and J usage is TRBJ2-2; as DNA is missing, the TRBD1 call by TCRdb cannot be tested. CDR3 size: 17 residues. Germline V gene sequence: CDR1 KGHDR, CDR2 SFDVKD. The CDR3 region is CATSDSGVRGKTGELFF.

V gene TRBV12-2 combines with J gene TRBJ1-2; with no DNA, the TCRdb D assignment of TRBD1 cannot be verified. TRBV12-2 is a known pseudogene. This CDR3 is built from 16 residues. The CDR3 sequence: CASRLAPGRSNYGYTF.

The rearrangement joins TRBV7-2 to TRBJ1-5; TCRdb gives TRBD1 as the D gene, but with no DNA this cannot be confirmed. CDR3 length: 16 residues. The germline V gene has CDR1 SGHTA and CDR2 FQGNSA. CDR3 sequence: CASSLVGGYSNQPQHF.

The CDR3 loop is CASRITSGSPDTQYF. The chain couples TRBV5-1 to TRBJ2-3; TCRdb calls TRBD2, which cannot be checked without DNA. CDR1 is SGHRS and CDR2 is YFSETQ in the germline V gene. This CDR3 has 15 residues.

This rearrangement joins TRBV9 to TRBJ2-3; the TCRdb call, TRBD2, lacks DNA for checking. This CDR3 spans 15 amino acids. Germline CDR1 and CDR2: SGDLS and YYNGEE. The CDR3 loop reads CASSARERGTDTQYF.

The chain employs TRBV20-1 and TRBJ2-2; TCRdb returns TRBD1, unconfirmable since there is no DNA. Germline V gene data show CDR1 as DFQATT and CDR2 as SNEGSKA (reference sequence). The CDR3 covers 15 residues. CDR3 region: CSARAGTGFPGELFF.

The chain combines TRBV4-2 with TRBJ2-5; the TCRdb call, TRBD2, lacks DNA for checking. The CDR3 loop spans 14 amino acids. Germline CDR1 is LGHNA and CDR2 is YNFKEQ. This CDR3 reads CASSGGLRQETQYF.

The chain employs TRBV24-1 and TRBJ2-2. Germline V lookup: CDR1 KGHDR, CDR2 SFDVKD. The CDR3 contains 12 residues. CDR3 sequence: CATSRDTGELFF.

CDR3 sequence reads: CASSRQGGGDTQYF. The chain carries TRBV6-1 and TRBJ2-3; the TCRdb call, TRBD1, lacks DNA for checking. This CDR3 is 14 amino acids long. Germline assignment: CDR1 MNHNS and CDR2 SASEGT.

The chain links TRBV18 to TRBJ2-7; no DNA is available, so the TRBD1 call from TCRdb remains unchecked. The germline gives CDR1 KGHSH, CDR2 LQKENI. This CDR3 spans 14 amino acids. The CDR3 here is CASSRPGVPYEQYF.

V is TRBV6-1 and J is TRBJ2-3; TCRdb returns TRBD1, unconfirmable since there is no DNA. Germline values: CDR1 MNHNS, CDR2 SASEGT. The CDR3 has 16 residues. CDR3 sequence: CASRSHVTGVADTQYF.

The chain combines TRBV18 with TRBJ2-1; TCRdb designates TRBD1, a call that cannot be tested without DNA. Germline lookup yields CDR1 KGHSH and CDR2 LQKENI. The CDR3 is 16 residues long. CDR3 amino acids: CASSPRGLHAFNEQFF.

This sequence joins TRBV7-9 and TRBJ1-6. CDR1 SEHNR and CDR2 FQNEAQ come from the germline V gene (reference sequence). This CDR3 has 12 amino acids. The chain's CDR3 is CASAMDNSPLHF.